These 21 T cell receptor beta chains were all obtained from the same sample, sequenced in a study of T cells after yellow fever vaccination. Via MiXCR, TCRdb re-called the 5' RACE reads, giving one row per CDR3 protein. Of some 340,000 distinct CDR3 sequences listed, around 10% are singletons. This sample comprised CD4+ T cells sorted from PBMCs, obtained 45 days after the yellow fever booster vaccination. These receptor sequences come from a man between 18 and 35 years old who received the YFV17D yellow fever vaccine.

The chain carries TRBV7-2 and TRBJ1-6; perhaps TRBD1 as D (5 bases). V lost 7 bases to trimming and J lost 0 bases, with 10 bases between them. This CDR3 is 15 amino acids long. Germline CDR1 reads SGHTA; CDR2 reads FQGNSA. CDR3 protein: CASITDSSYNSPLHF. In nucleotides, the CDR3 is TGTGCCAGCATCACAGACAGCTCCTATAATTCACCCCTCCACTTT. The full variable domain, in which reference TRBV7-2 and TRBJ1-6 provide the parts outside the CDR3, is GAGVSQSPSNKVTEKGKDVELRCDPISGHTALYWYRQSLGQGLEFLIYFQGNSAPDKSGLPSDRFSAERTGGSVSTLTIQRTQQEDSAVYLCASITDSSYNSPLHFGNGTRLTVT.

The chain carries TRBV7-2 and TRBJ1-6; the D gene is possibly TRBD1 (5 bases). Trimming took off 1 base at V and 6 bases at J, with 10 bases between the two ends. Germline-derived CDR1 and CDR2 are SGHTA and FQGNSA. The CDR3 runs to 15 residues. CDR3 coding DNA: TGTGCCAGCAGCTTAGTGGGGGGGGGTAATTCACCCCTCCACTTT. This sequence encodes CASSLVGGGNSPLHF. Using reference TRBV7-2 and TRBJ1-6 for the parts outside the CDR3, the full variable domain is GAGVSQSPSNKVTEKGKDVELRCDPISGHTALYWYRQSLGQGLEFLIYFQGNSAPDKSGLPSDRFSAERTGGSVSTLTIQRTQQEDSAVYLCASSLVGGGNSPLHFGNGTRLTVT.

V usage is TRBV20-1 and J usage is TRBJ2-5, with 10 bases lining up with TRBD1. The CDR3 has 14 residues. With V trimmed by 2 bases and J by 4 bases, 4 bases remained unmatched. Germline V gene lookup returns CDR1 DFQATT and CDR2 SNEGSKA (reference sequence). Here the CDR3 reads CSARRDRGSETQYF. The DNA of the CDR3 is TGCAGTGCTAGACGGGACAGGGGATCAGAGACCCAGTACTTC.

This clonotype occurred a few times. J is TRBJ2-5 and V is TRBV20-1; D perhaps matches TRBD2 (6 bases). The V and J ends lost 6 bases and 1 base respectively, with 12 bases between them. The CDR3 runs 13 residues. CDR1 and CDR2 (germline): DFQATT, SNEGSKA (reference sequence). CDR3 sequence: CSASAGLQETQYF. CDR3 nucleotides: TGCAGTGCCTCAGCGGGCCTCCAAGAGACCCAGTACTTC.

The rearrangement links TRBV3-1 to TRBJ2-5; D not resolved. Germline loops: CDR1 LGHDT, CDR2 YNNKEL (reference sequence). The V end lost 1 base, the J end lost 3 bases, and 9 bases lay between the germline ends. The CDR3 has 14 residues. The CDR3 spells CASSQGSREETQYF. The DNA for the CDR3 is TGTGCCAGCAGCCAAGGGTCAAGGGAAGAGACCCAGTACTTC.

This clonotype has a handful of counts. V gene TRBV2 combines with J gene TRBJ2-3; D may be TRBD1 (5 bases). Trimming took 7 bases from V and 3 from J, leaving 17 bases between them. This CDR3 comprises 15 residues. Germline V gene sequence: CDR1 SNHLY, CDR2 FYNNEI. The CDR3 DNA reads TGTGCCAGCATAGCCGAGCAGGGTGGGACAGATACGCAGTATTTT. It translates to CASIAEQGGTDTQYF.

The table lists this clonotype with a few counts. J is TRBJ2-3 and V is TRBV3-1; D is undetermined. This CDR3 has 13 residues. CDR1 and CDR2 (germline): LGHDT, YNNKEL (reference sequence). V was cut by 3 bases and J by 6 bases, with 10 bases left in between. The CDR3 here is CASSQDAADTQYF. Written as DNA, the CDR3 is TGTGCCAGCAGCCAGGACGCCGCGGATACGCAGTATTTT.

Only a few counts were recorded for this clonotype. The chain carries TRBV12-3 or TRBV12-4 and TRBJ1-1, with D maybe TRBD1 (5 bases). The CDR3 runs 17 residues. Trimming stripped 6 bases from V and 1 base from J, with 21 bases between. DNA of the CDR3: TGTGCCAGCAGGCTTCAAAGGGGACCGACAAGGAACACTGAAGCTTTCTTT. Its protein product is CASRLQRGPTRNTEAFF.

This clonotype showed up just a few times. The chain combines TRBV24-1 with TRBJ2-1; 12 positions match TRBD2. After removal of 3 bases from V and 7 bases from J, the junction contained 6 bases not matched to a gene. CDR1 is KGHDR and CDR2 is SFDVKD in the germline V gene. CDR3 length: 16 amino acids. CDR3 sequence: CATSDHTSGGTNEQFF. The CDR3 DNA reads TGTGCCACCAGTGATCACACTAGCGGGGGGACAAATGAGCAGTTCTTC.

The V gene is TRBV28, the J gene TRBJ2-5; D is possibly TRBD2 (6 bases). Germline V gene lookup returns CDR1 MDHEN and CDR2 SYDVKM. Trimming took off 6 bases at V and 3 bases at J, with 17 bases between the two ends. The CDR3 contains 15 residues. The CDR3 loop reads CASSLRAGLKETQYF. The CDR3 DNA reads TGTGCCAGCAGCCTAAGGGCGGGGTTGAAAGAGACCCAGTACTTC.

The chain combines TRBV7-9 with TRBJ2-7; 8 nucleotides line up with TRBD2. Trimming cost V 5 bases and J 5 bases; bases outside gene matches: 8. CDR1 is SEHNR, CDR2 FQNEAQ, per germline (reference sequence). The CDR3 is made up of 14 amino acids. The CDR3: CASSPRAGGHEQYF. The CDR3 DNA reads TGTGCCAGCAGCCCCCGGGCGGGGGGCCACGAGCAGTACTTC.

There are a few counts of this clonotype. This chain uses TRBV12-3 or TRBV12-4 with TRBJ2-3, with 9 bases that match TRBD2. With V trimmed by 0 bases and J by 4 bases, 8 bases remained unmatched. There are 17 residues in the CDR3. The CDR3 spells CASSLASSGDGPDTQYF. As DNA, the CDR3 is TGTGCCAGCAGTTTAGCCTCTAGCGGGGACGGCCCAGATACGCAGTATTTT.

With regard to this clonotype: A clone one base away is much larger, so this may be a read error. The conserved phenylalanine or tryptophan normally closing the CDR3 is absent here, so this likely arose from a read error. V and J are TRBV9 and TRBJ2-7, with TRBD1 identical over 8 bases. Germline CDR1 reads SGDLS; CDR2 reads YYNGEE. J lost 0 bases, V lost 0 bases, and 5 bases had no gene match. The CDR3 covers 16 residues. Written as DNA, the CDR3 is TGTGCCAGCAGCGTAGGGTCAGGGGGCCCCTCCTACGAGCAGTACTTA. This sequence encodes CASSVGSGGPSYEQYL.

A few counts support this clonotype. The chain has TRBV4-1 and TRBJ2-5, with 7 bases identical to TRBD1. Germline V gene sequence: CDR1 MGHRA, CDR2 YSYEKL. Trimming removed 5 bases from V and 5 bases from J; junction bases left unmatched: 11. The CDR3 sequence is 15 residues long. The CDR3 here is CASSSPGQVGETQYF. CDR3 bases: TGCGCCAGCAGCTCACCTGGACAGGTCGGGGAGACCCAGTACTTC.

The sample holds a few counts of this clonotype. The chain recombines TRBV3-1 with TRBJ2-1, with a weak D call TRBD1 (5 bases). V was shortened by 4 bases and J by 9 bases, with 16 bases between the two germline ends. This CDR3 comprises 14 residues. Germline V gives CDR1 LGHDT, CDR2 YNNKEL (reference sequence). CDR3 loop: CASSRPDGASEQFF. In DNA form, the CDR3 reads TGTGCCAGCAGCCGTCCCGATGGGGCAAGTGAGCAGTTCTTC.

The V gene is TRBV5-1, the J gene TRBJ1-6; 8 nucleotides line up with TRBD1. Germline V CDR1 and CDR2: SGHRS, YFSETQ. This CDR3 has 14 amino acids. The ends lost 0 bases at V and 9 bases at J; junction bases unmatched: 2. The CDR3, as DNA: TGCGCCAGCAGCTTGGCAGGGGGCAGTTCACCCCTCCACTTT. It yields the protein CASSLAGGSSPLHF. Together with reference TRBV5-1 and TRBJ1-6, the CDR3 gives the full variable domain: KAGVTQTPRYLIKTRGQQVTLSCSPISGHRSVSWYQQTPGQGLQFLFEYFSETQRNKGNFPGRFSGRQFSNSRSEMNVSTLELGDSALYLCASSLAGGSSPLHFGNGTRLTVT.

This clonotype was observed a few times. CDR3 protein: CASSYQGGRTDTQYF. The DNA of the CDR3 is TGTGCCAGCAGTTACCAAGGGGGCAGAACAGATACGCAGTATTTT. The V gene is TRBV6-5, the J gene TRBJ2-3, with TRBD1 identical over 7 bases. Germline loops: CDR1 MNHEY, CDR2 SVGAGI. This CDR3 is 15 amino acids long. V shed 2 bases, J shed 3 bases, and the junction held 5 bases outside the gene matches.

This rearrangement joins TRBV5-1 to TRBJ2-3; D unresolved. V was pared by 0 bases and J by 10 bases, with 9 bases between. The germline gives CDR1 SGHRS, CDR2 YFSETQ. The CDR3 loop spans 12 amino acids. The CDR3 sequence: CASSLEDLAQYF. The CDR3 bases are TGCGCCAGCAGCTTGGAAGACCTGGCGCAGTATTTT.

This clonotype has only a few counts. The chain uses TRBV20-1 and TRBJ1-1, with 8 bases aligning to TRBD1. From germline, CDR1 is DFQATT and CDR2 SNEGSKA (reference sequence). The CDR3 covers 12 residues. CDR3 DNA: TGCGGGCGGGACAGGCCGAACACTGAAGCTTTCTTT. This encodes CGRDRPNTEAFF.

This rearrangement joins TRBV23-1 to TRBJ2-1; tentatively, D is TRBD1 (5 bases). TRBV23-1 is an open reading frame whose function is uncertain. V lost 7 bases and J lost 5, with 18 bases in between. CDR3 size: 15 residues. The CDR3 sequence: CASTQGQTKHNEQFF. The CDR3 DNA reads as TGCGCCAGCACCCAGGGCCAAACCAAGCACAATGAGCAGTTCTTC.

This clonotype was recorded many times. V usage is TRBV7-3 and J usage is TRBJ1-1, with D uncertain. Trimming pared 2 bases from V and 2 bases from J, leaving 6 bases between. CDR3 length: 13 amino acids. CDR1 and CDR2 from the germline V gene are SGHTA and FQGTGA. Written as DNA, the CDR3 is TGTGCCAGCAGCTTACAGGAAAACACTGAAGCTTTCTTT. It is translated as CASSLQENTEAFF. The variable domain in full, completed from reference TRBV7-3 and TRBJ1-1, reads GAGVSQTPSNKVTEKGKYVELRCDPISGHTALYWYRQSLGQGPEFLIYFQGTGAADDSGLPNDRFFAVRPEGSVSTLKIQRTERGDSAVYLCASSLQENTEAFFGQGTRLTVV.